This T cell receptor (beta chain) stems from a study of OX40 agonist ivuxolimab in advanced cancers. The table came from immunoSEQ multiplex PCR; TCRdb's copy has only in-frame clones and leaves some out. The sample yields around 70,000 clones, under 85% seen once. Points on this clone: Its antigen is still unknown.

Study-level points and caveats: Which antigen the expanded peripheral T cells recognized is unknown. Patients who responded partially at 0.1-3.0 mg/kg showed clonal expansion ranking among the lowest. Expanded clones were, on average, more numerous in CD8+ T cells than in CD4+.

From germline, CDR1 is SGHNT and CDR2 YYREEE (reference sequence). V was clipped by 4 bases and J by 0 bases; unmatched bases: 7. The CDR3 is made up of 16 amino acids. This chain uses TRBV5-4 with TRBJ1-3, with TRBD1 matching over 7 bases. The specimen comprised CD4+ or CD8+ T cells sorted from blood, sampled in a trial of the OX40 agonist ivuxolimab. The sequence came from an adult with an advanced solid tumor such as melanoma, head and neck, liver or kidney cancer. CDR3 loop: CASSHRQGFSGNTIYF. The CDR3 DNA reads TGTGCCAGCAGCCATAGACAGGGTTTCTCTGGAAACACCATATATTTT.